This paragraph reports one T cell receptor beta chain. Its antigen is undetermined. TCRdb keeps only in-frame clones here, not all; method: immunoSEQ multiplex PCR. The sample has around 180,000 clones, roughly 83% seen once. These data belong to a study of cytomegalovirus exposure and HLA in healthy donors. General study results and limits: According to a subsequent analysis, TCR clusters identified in the first cohort showed a tendency to co-occur across the 120 or so validation repertoires. Overall, around 160 TCR beta chains were annotated as cytomegalovirus-associated.

Germline CDR1 and CDR2: MGHRA and YSYEKL. J lost 6 bases, V lost 1 base, and 6 bases had no gene match. This CDR3 spans 14 amino acids. Among the 110 or so subjects of the validation cohort, separate from the roughly 650-subject first cohort, were the donors. This chain uses TRBV4-1 with TRBJ2-7; 7 positions match TRBD1. Sample: PBMCs. This receptor was obtained from a woman aged 18 to 35 in good health and CMV-seronegative. CDR3 sequence reads: CASSQAPRDSEQYF. The CDR3 DNA reads as TGCGCCAGCAGCCAAGCGCCCCGGGACAGCGAGCAGTACTTC.